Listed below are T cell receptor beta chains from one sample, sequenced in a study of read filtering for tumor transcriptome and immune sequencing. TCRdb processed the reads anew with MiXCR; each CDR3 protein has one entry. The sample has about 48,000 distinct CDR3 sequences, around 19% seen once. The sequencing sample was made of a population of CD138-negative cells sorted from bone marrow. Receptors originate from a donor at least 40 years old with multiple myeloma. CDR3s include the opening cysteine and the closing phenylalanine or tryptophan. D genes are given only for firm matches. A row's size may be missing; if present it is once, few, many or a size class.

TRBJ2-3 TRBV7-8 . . CASSPSNRRQDITDTQYF TGTGCCAGCAGCCCATCGAACAGACGACAGGATATCACAGATACGCAGTATTTT
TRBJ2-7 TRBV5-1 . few CASSYGDEAGRNEQYF TGCGCCAGCAGCTACGGAGATGAGGCAGGGCGGAACGAGCAGTACTTC
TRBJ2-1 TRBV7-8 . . CASSLTVIDEQFF TGTGCCAGTAGCTTAACTGTCATCGATGAGCAGTTCTTC
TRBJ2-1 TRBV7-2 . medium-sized CASSLSRVRGNEQFF TGTGCCAGCAGCTTATCCCGGGTCCGCGGCAATGAGCAGTTCTTC
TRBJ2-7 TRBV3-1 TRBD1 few CASSQAGQGGREQYF TGTGCCAGCAGCCAAGCCGGACAGGGGGGGCGAGAGCAGTACTTC
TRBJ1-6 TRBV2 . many CASRRPGAPQAPLHF TGTGCCAGCAGACGGCCGGGAGCACCTCAGGCACCCCTCCACTTT
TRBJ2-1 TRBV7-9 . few CASGYQLTRNEQFF TGTGCCAGCGGCTACCAGTTAACGAGAAATGAGCAGTTCTTC
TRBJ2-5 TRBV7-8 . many CASSSRSETQYF TGTGCCAGCAGCTCCCGGAGCGAGACCCAGTACTTC
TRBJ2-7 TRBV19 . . CANSGSLLYEQYF TGCGCCAATAGCGGCAGCCTCCTCTACGAGCAGTACTTC
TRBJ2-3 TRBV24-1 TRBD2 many CATTTGLATDTQYF TGTGCCACCACGACGGGACTAGCGACAGATACGCAGTATTTT
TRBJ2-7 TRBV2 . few CASRVSGGTAYEQYF TGTGCCAGCAGGGTAAGCGGTGGAACGGCCTACGAGCAGTACTTC
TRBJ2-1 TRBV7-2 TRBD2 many CASSGGLAVEQFF TGTGCCAGCAGCGGGGGACTAGCGGTAGAGCAGTTCTTC
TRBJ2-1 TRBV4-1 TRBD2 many CASSQDGRAGGIDEQFF TGCGCCAGCAGCCAAGATGGTCGAGCGGGAGGTATAGATGAGCAGTTCTTC
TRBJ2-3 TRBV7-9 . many CASSHGGEADTQYF TGTGCCAGCAGCCATGGGGGCGAAGCAGATACGCAGTATTTT
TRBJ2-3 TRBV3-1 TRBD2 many CASSQEGLAGDTQYF TGTGCCAGCAGCCAAGAAGGACTAGCGGGAGATACGCAGTATTTT
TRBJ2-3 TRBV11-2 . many CASREGGADTQYF TGTGCCAGCAGGGAGGGGGGAGCAGATACGCAGTATTTT
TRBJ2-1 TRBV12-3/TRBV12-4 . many CASSWASLNEQFF TGTGCCAGCAGTTGGGCCAGCCTCAATGAGCAGTTCTTC
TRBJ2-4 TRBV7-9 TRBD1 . CASSLGQGMDIQYF TGTGCCAGCAGCTTGGGACAGGGAATGGACATTCAGTACTTC
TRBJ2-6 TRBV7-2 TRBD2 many CASTRRGVSGGANVLTF TGTGCCAGCACCCGTCGGGGGGTCTCGGGAGGGGCCAACGTCCTGACTTTC
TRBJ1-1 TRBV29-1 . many CSVGPGNTEAFF TGCAGCGTTGGTCCGGGGAACACTGAAGCTTTCTTT
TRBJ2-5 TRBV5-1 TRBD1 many CASSRVGGAETQYF TGCGCCAGCAGTCGTGTAGGGGGCGCGGAGACCCAGTACTTC
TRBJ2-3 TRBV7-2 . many CASSWRRDTQYF TGTGCCAGCAGCTGGAGGAGGGATACGCAGTATTTT
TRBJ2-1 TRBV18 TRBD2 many CASSPTAGGQRAYNEQFF TGTGCCAGCTCACCCACAGCGGGGGGCCAGCGGGCCTACAATGAGCAGTTCTTC
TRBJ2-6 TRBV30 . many CAWSRGANVLTF TGTGCCTGGTCCCGGGGGGCCAACGTCCTGACTTTC
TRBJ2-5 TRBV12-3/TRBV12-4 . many CASSRNIETQYF TGTGCCAGCAGTCGGAATATTGAGACCCAGTACTTC
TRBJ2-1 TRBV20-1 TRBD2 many CSARWGKGGYNEQFF TGCAGTGCTAGATGGGGAAAGGGAGGGTACAATGAGCAGTTCTTC
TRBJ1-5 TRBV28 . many CASSFPSASFKQPQHF TGTGCCAGCAGTTTCCCTTCCGCCAGCTTCAAGCAGCCCCAGCATTTT
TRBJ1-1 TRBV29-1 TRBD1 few CSVDGQGTEAFF TGCAGCGTTGACGGACAGGGCACTGAAGCTTTCTTT
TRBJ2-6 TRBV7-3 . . CASSPFLGIPSGASVLTF TGTGCCAGCAGCCCGTTCTTAGGAATCCCCTCTGGGGCCAGCGTCCTGACTTTC
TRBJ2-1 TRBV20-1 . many CSASYNEQFF TGCAGTGCTTCTTATAATGAGCAGTTCTTC
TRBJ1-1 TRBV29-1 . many CSVDPRGTEAFF TGCAGCGTTGATCCCCGGGGAACTGAAGCTTTCTTT
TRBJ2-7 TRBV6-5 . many CASSTTETYEQYF TGTGCCAGCAGTACTACAGAAACCTACGAGCAGTACTTC
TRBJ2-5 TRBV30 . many CAWSVGLLQETQYF TGTGCCTGGAGTGTCGGGCTACTACAAGAGACCCAGTACTTC
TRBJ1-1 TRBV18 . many CASSPTANTEAFF TGTGCCAGCTCACCAACAGCTAACACTGAAGCTTTCTTT
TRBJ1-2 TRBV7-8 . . CASSLGIGARSYGYTF TGTGCCAGCAGCTTAGGGATTGGGGCCAGGAGCTATGGCTACACCTTC
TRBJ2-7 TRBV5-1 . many CASSLDQGSGYEQYF TGCGCCAGCAGCTTGGACCAGGGGTCGGGGTACGAGCAGTACTTC
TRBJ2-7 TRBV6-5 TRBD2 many CASRGPDGLAGGYEQYF TGTGCCAGCAGGGGACCTGACGGCCTAGCGGGAGGTTACGAGCAGTACTTC
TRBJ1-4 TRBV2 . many CASSEVGATNEKLFF TGTGCCAGCAGTGAAGTCGGAGCAACTAATGAAAAACTGTTTTTT
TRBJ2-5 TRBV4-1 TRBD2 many CASSRGGDVTETQYF TGCGCCAGCAGTCGGGGGGGGGACGTGACAGAGACCCAGTACTTC
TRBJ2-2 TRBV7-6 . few CASSLEINTGELFF TGTGCCAGCAGCCTGGAAATAAACACCGGGGAGCTGTTTTTT
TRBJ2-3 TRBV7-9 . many CASSPQSLVARGKGDTQYF TGTGCCAGCAGCCCCCAGAGCCTCGTAGCGAGAGGCAAAGGAGATACGCAGTATTTT
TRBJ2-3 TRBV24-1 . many CATSDPGAITDTQYF TGTGCCACCAGTGATCCCGGGGCAATCACAGATACGCAGTATTTT
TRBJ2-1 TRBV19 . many CASIQGANPAYNEQFF TGTGCCAGTATCCAAGGAGCCAACCCGGCCTACAATGAGCAGTTCTTC
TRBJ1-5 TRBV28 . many CASGVYSNQPQHF TGTGCCAGCGGAGTATATAGCAATCAGCCCCAGCATTTT
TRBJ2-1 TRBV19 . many CASSIGGLSAVNEQFF TGTGCCAGTAGTATAGGGGGACTTTCGGCGGTCAATGAGCAGTTCTTC
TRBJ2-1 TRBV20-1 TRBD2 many CSARPPGSGGYNEQFF TGCAGTGCTAGACCTCCCGGGAGCGGGGGCTACAATGAGCAGTTCTTC
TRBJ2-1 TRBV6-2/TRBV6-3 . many CATRRDVYNEQFF TGTGCCACTCGAAGGGACGTTTACAATGAGCAGTTCTTC
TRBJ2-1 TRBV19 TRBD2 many CASSMTSGDSYNEQFF TGTGCCAGTAGTATGACTAGCGGGGACTCCTACAATGAGCAGTTCTTC
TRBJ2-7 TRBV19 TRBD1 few CASRRLGTDPYEQYF TGTGCCAGTAGGCGACTCGGGACAGACCCCTACGAGCAGTACTTC
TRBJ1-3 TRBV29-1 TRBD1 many CSVQGTAQSGNTIYF TGCAGCGTCCAAGGGACAGCCCAATCTGGAAACACCATATATTTT
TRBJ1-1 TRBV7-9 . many CASSFGVIEAFF TGTGCCAGCAGCTTCGGGGTGATAGAAGCTTTCTTT
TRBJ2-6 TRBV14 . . CASGQNSGANVLTF TGTGCCAGCGGCCAGAACTCCGGGGCCAACGTCCTGACTTTC
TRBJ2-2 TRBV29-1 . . CSVEDGRRGTGELFF TGCAGCGTTGAAGACGGTCGAAGGGGCACCGGGGAGCTGTTTTTT
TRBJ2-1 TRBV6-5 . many CASSSKGGSYNEQFF TGTGCCAGCAGTTCCAAAGGGGGATCCTACAATGAGCAGTTCTTC
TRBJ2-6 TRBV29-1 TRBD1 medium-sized CSVEVSGTGGSGANVLTF TGCAGCGTTGAAGTTTCCGGGACAGGGGGCTCTGGGGCCAACGTCCTGACTTTC
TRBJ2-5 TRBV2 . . CASSPTRQQETQYF TGTGCCAGCAGTCCCACAAGACAACAAGAGACCCAGTACTTC
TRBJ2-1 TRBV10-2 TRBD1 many CASSIQGGNYNEQFF TGCGCCAGCAGTATACAGGGGGGAAACTACAATGAGCAGTTCTTC